One and the same sample provided the 22 T cell receptor beta chains below, sequenced in a study of early T cells in non-severe SARS-CoV-2 infection. A single record per CDR3 protein comes from TCRdb applying MiXCR to the 5' RACE reads. Among about 110,000 distinct CDR3 sequences, around 10% were seen once, and the ten largest hold approximately 3.1%. Material: whole blood. These receptors were collected from an adult who was a healthcare worker with PCR-confirmed SARS-CoV-2 infection or an uninfected control (not recorded which).

This clonotype was seen a handful of times. The V and J genes are TRBV20-1 and TRBJ2-3; D call uncertain. The CDR3 runs to 14 residues. V dropped 3 bases and J dropped 3 bases, with 13 bases sitting between them. Germline CDR1 is DFQATT and CDR2 is SNEGSKA (reference sequence). The CDR3 sequence is CSASVASCTDTQYF. Here the CDR3 DNA reads TGCAGTGCTAGTGTCGCTAGTTGTACAGATACGCAGTATTTT.

The V and J genes are TRBV29-1 and TRBJ2-7; D gene ambiguous. Per the germline V gene, CDR1 is SQVTM and CDR2 is ANQGSEA. The V and J ends lost 4 bases and 0 bases respectively, with 10 bases between them. The CDR3 is 13 residues long. The DNA of the CDR3 is TGCAGCGTTGCGGACCGCAGCTCCTACGAGCAGTACTTC. As protein: CSVADRSSYEQYF.

This clonotype was counted many times. The chain couples TRBV2 to TRBJ2-5; the match to TRBD2 covers 11 bases. The CDR3 is 15 amino acids. Trimming removed 7 bases from V and 2 bases from J; junction bases left unmatched: 6. Germline V gene sequence: CDR1 SNHLY, CDR2 FYNNEI. CDR3 loop: CASTGSSGRQETQYF. The CDR3 DNA reads as TGTGCCAGCACCGGTTCTAGCGGGAGGCAAGAGACCCAGTACTTC. The complete variable domain, with remaining parts taken from reference TRBV2 and TRBJ2-5, reads EPEVTQTPSHQVTQMGQEVILRCVPISNHLYFYWYRQILGQKVEFLVSFYNNEISEKSEIFDDQFSVERPDGSNFTLKIRSTKLEDSAMYFCASTGSSGRQETQYFGPGTRLLVL.

In its sample, this clonotype was seen many times. This chain joins TRBV7-6 and TRBJ2-2, with 10 bases fitting TRBD2. Germline CDR1 and CDR2: SGHVS and FNYEAQ. V shed 1 base, J shed 5 bases, and the junction held 7 bases outside the gene matches. The CDR3 consists of 17 residues. CDR3 in DNA: TGTGCCAGCAGCTTAGTACCTAGCGGGAGTGGGACCGGGGAGCTGTTTTTT. Encoded protein: CASSLVPSGSGTGELFF. Together with reference TRBV7-6 and TRBJ2-2, the CDR3 gives the full variable domain: GAGVSQSPRYKVTKRGQDVALRCDPISGHVSLYWYRQALGQGPEFLTYFNYEAQQDKSGLPNDRFSAERPEGSISTLTIQRTEQRDSAMYRCASSLVPSGSGTGELFFGEGSRLTVL.

The chain recombines TRBV29-1 with TRBJ2-4; D may be TRBD1 or TRBD2 (6 bases each). The CDR3 is made up of 14 amino acids. Germline V gene sequence: CDR1 SQVTM, CDR2 ANQGSEA. The V end lost 5 bases, the J end lost 0 bases, and 11 bases lay between the germline ends. CDR3 loop: CSVRGRLAKNIQYF. The CDR3 DNA sequence: TGCAGCGTTCGGGGGCGTTTAGCCAAAAACATTCAGTACTTC.

This clonotype turned up a few times. The J gene is TRBJ1-5, the V gene TRBV7-9; D gene unclear. Germline values: CDR1 SEHNR, CDR2 FQNEAQ (reference sequence). There are 11 residues in the CDR3. Trimming took off 3 bases at V and 9 bases at J, with 6 bases between the two ends. Written as DNA, the CDR3 is TGTGCCAGCAGCTTGGCGGGGCCCCAGCATTTT. Translated, it gives CASSLAGPQHF.

In this sample, this clonotype turned up many times. The CDR3: CSVSDRVGYNEQFF. The CDR3 bases are TGCAGCGTATCTGACAGGGTGGGCTACAATGAGCAGTTCTTC. J is TRBJ2-1 and V is TRBV29-1, with 7 bases that match TRBD1. V shed 6 bases, J shed 3 bases, and the junction held 8 bases outside the gene matches. CDR3 length: 14 amino acids. The V gene's germline CDR1 is SQVTM and CDR2 ANQGSEA.

This clonotype was counted ten times or more. The rearrangement uses TRBV6-5 and TRBJ1-5, with D hard to call. This CDR3 region has 14 residues. Between the trimmed V and J ends, which lost 2 bases and 2 bases, there was a span of 7 bases. Germline CDR1 reads MNHEY; CDR2 reads SVGAGI. Written as DNA, the CDR3 is TGTGCCAGCAGTTACGGTCGGGGCAATCAGCCCCAGCATTTT. Translation gives CASSYGRGNQPQHF.

The chain couples TRBV27 to TRBJ1-5; tentatively, D is TRBD1 (5 bases). V was trimmed by 6 bases and J by 3 bases, leaving 9 bases between them. The CDR3 is 13 amino acids. CDR1 is MNHEY, CDR2 SMNVEV, per germline (reference sequence). CDR3 bases: TGTGCCAGCAGCGGGACGGTCAATCAGCCCCAGCATTTT. Protein product: CASSGTVNQPQHF.

The chain carries TRBV7-3 and TRBJ2-3; 7 nucleotides align to TRBD2. V shed 5 bases and J 1 base; nucleotides not matched to a gene: 12. CDR1 SGHTA and CDR2 FQGTGA come from the germline V gene. This CDR3 has 17 amino acids. CDR3 sequence: CASSLLGGAGGTDTQYF. For the CDR3, the DNA is TGTGCCAGCAGCCTCCTCGGGGGTGCGGGGGGCACAGATACGCAGTATTTT.

This clonotype occurred a few times. The chain couples TRBV12-3 or TRBV12-4 to TRBJ1-1, with TRBD1 matching over 9 bases. Losses at the gene ends were 3 bases for V and 9 bases for J; bases not matched to a gene: 8. This CDR3 contains 14 residues. The CDR3 DNA follows: TGTGCCAGCAGTTTTGGGGACAGGGTCATCCAAGCTTTCTTT. Translated: CASSFGDRVIQAFF.

The chain is built from TRBV2 and TRBJ2-1; 13 bases match TRBD2. The germline gives CDR1 SNHLY, CDR2 FYNNEI. This CDR3 is 13 amino acids long. V shed 6 bases, J shed 12 bases, and the junction held 5 bases outside the gene matches. CDR3 protein: CASSGTSGTWQFF. In nucleotides, the CDR3 is TGTGCCAGCAGCGGGACTAGCGGGACTTGGCAGTTCTTC. The whole variable domain, filled in from reference TRBV2 and TRBJ2-1, reads EPEVTQTPSHQVTQMGQEVILRCVPISNHLYFYWYRQILGQKVEFLVSFYNNEISEKSEIFDDQFSVERPDGSNFTLKIRSTKLEDSAMYFCASSGTSGTWQFFGPGTRLTVL.

This clonotype was counted ten times or more. The chain couples TRBV23-1 to TRBJ1-5; D unresolved. TRBV23-1 is assigned to the ORF class and has an uncertain function. V was shortened by 0 bases and J by 0 bases, with 21 bases between the two germline ends. There are 20 residues in the CDR3. The CDR3 is CASSQSELRLRVNSNQPQHF. DNA of the CDR3: TGCGCCAGCAGTCAATCGGAGTTACGGCTGAGGGTTAATAGCAATCAGCCCCAGCATTTT.

This clonotype was seen a handful of times. V is TRBV10-3 and J is TRBJ2-5, with 8 bases identical to TRBD1. Germline-derived CDR1 and CDR2 are ENHRY and SYGVKD. After removal of 0 bases from V and 4 bases from J, the junction contained 4 bases not matched to a gene. This CDR3 is built from 15 residues. CDR3 sequence (DNA): TGTGCCATCAGTGAGTCGACAGGGGCCGGAGAGACCCAGTACTTC. Its protein is CAISESTGAGETQYF.

The chain carries TRBV7-8 and TRBJ2-1; 11 positions agree with TRBD2. The CDR3 sequence is 16 residues long. Trimming cost V 4 bases and J 8 bases; bases outside gene matches: 10. Germline loops: CDR1 SGHVS, CDR2 FQNEAQ. The CDR3 sequence is CASSSQGLAASDEQFF. CDR3 coding DNA: TGTGCCAGCAGCTCCCAGGGACTAGCGGCGTCCGATGAGCAGTTCTTC.

The chain has TRBV20-1 and TRBJ1-6; possibly TRBD1 for D (5 bases). Germline-derived CDR1 and CDR2 are DFQATT and SNEGSKA (reference sequence). V lost 0 bases, J lost 10 bases, and 16 bases lay in between. This CDR3 is 15 amino acids long. CDR3 loop: CSARDPGGDLSPLHF. The CDR3 nucleotides read TGCAGTGCTAGAGATCCCGGAGGGGACCTGTCACCCCTCCACTTT.

The sample holds many counts of this clonotype. This rearrangement joins TRBV2 to TRBJ2-5, with 9 bases that match TRBD2. The CDR3 has 15 amino acids. V was clipped by 9 bases and J by 4 bases; unmatched bases: 12. Germline V gene sequence: CDR1 SNHLY, CDR2 FYNNEI. DNA of the CDR3: TGTGCCAGTGCGGAAGGGAGCGGGAGGAGAGAGACCCAGTACTTC. This encodes CASAEGSGRRETQYF.

This clonotype was seen a handful of times. The chain combines TRBV29-1 with TRBJ2-4; no clear D gene. The CDR3 is 13 amino acids. V was shortened by 7 bases and J by 2 bases, with 12 bases between the two germline ends. Germline lookup yields CDR1 SQVTM and CDR2 ANQGSEA. CDR3 loop: CSASDGPKNIQYF. The CDR3, as DNA: TGCAGCGCGAGTGACGGACCCAAAAACATTCAGTACTTC.

CDR3 bases: TGTGCCACTTTGCCGACGCTCGTTGGGGATTCACCCCTCCACTTT. It is translated as CATLPTLVGDSPLHF. The V and J genes are TRBV28 and TRBJ1-6; D gene unclear. This CDR3 region has 15 residues. Germline CDR1 MDHEN, CDR2 SYDVKM. V was pared by 10 bases and J by 8 bases, with 21 bases between.

V gene TRBV19 combines with J gene TRBJ2-1, with D possibly called TRBD1 or TRBD2 (5 bases each). The CDR3 is 16 amino acids. Germline V gene lookup returns CDR1 LNHDA and CDR2 SQIVND (reference sequence). Trimming removed 4 bases from V and 0 bases from J, with 13 bases in between. CDR3 protein: CASSRPGPSSYNEQFF. CDR3 bases: TGTGCCAGTAGTAGGCCGGGGCCGAGCTCCTACAATGAGCAGTTCTTC.

The chain uses TRBV7-2 and TRBJ1-5; D is undetermined. The germline V gene has CDR1 SGHTA and CDR2 FQGNSA. The CDR3 has 14 amino acids. Trimming cost V 1 base and J 0 bases, with 4 bases left between them. The CDR3 protein is CASSLGTSNQPQHF. The CDR3, as DNA: TGTGCCAGCAGCTTAGGGACTAGCAATCAGCCCCAGCATTTT.

This sequence joins TRBV20-1 and TRBJ2-3; D might be TRBD2 (5 bases). The CDR3 has 14 residues. V was clipped by 3 bases and J by 1 base, with 11 bases between them. Germline lookup yields CDR1 DFQATT and CDR2 SNEGSKA (reference sequence). The CDR3 DNA sequence: TGCAGTGCTAGCCTAGCCCCCCGCACAGATACGCAGTATTTT. It specifies CSASLAPRTDTQYF.